This T cell receptor beta chain emerged from a study of OX40 agonist ivuxolimab in advanced cancers. Study context: Enrolled patients in dose escalation had cancers that were hepatocellular carcinoma, melanoma, renal cell or head and neck cancer.

No patient had autoimmune disease or received systemic immunosuppression. Germline V gene data show CDR1 as SGHRS and CDR2 as YFSETQ. With 0 bases clipped from V and 8 bases from J, the junction kept 9 bases outside the gene matches. CDR3 size: 17 residues. Profiled with immunoSEQ multiplex PCR; TCRdb holds only in-frame clones, not every one. Here the sample spans about 75,000 clones, approximately 85% being singletons. A remark on this clone: The antigen is unknown.

Study-wide points: Among the lowest peripheral clonal expansion occurred in 0.1-3.0 mg/kg partial responders. Doses of 0.1 to 3.0 mg/kg were accompanied by clonal expansion of CD4+ and CD8+ blood T cells by week 6.

This specimen was CD4+ or CD8+ T cells sorted from blood, taken in a trial of the OX40 agonist ivuxolimab. This sequence joins TRBV5-1 and TRBJ2-1, with 12 bases that match TRBD1. The clonotype was recovered from an adult with an advanced solid tumor such as melanoma, head and neck, liver or kidney cancer. CDR3 region: CASSLGAGTGGFDEQFF. CDR3 sequence (DNA): TGCGCCAGCAGCTTGGGGGCCGGGACAGGGGGCTTCGATGAGCAGTTCTTC.